This T cell receptor (beta chain) was found in a study of CD8 T cells in Susac syndrome. Germline CDR1 DFQATT, CDR2 SNEGSKA (reference sequence). Losses at the gene ends were 0 bases for V and 3 bases for J; bases not matched to a gene: 14. CDR3 size: 19 residues. The RNA, roughly 0.5 to 1 ug, was put through reverse transcription using random hexamers. One entry per CDR3 protein, called by TCRdb with MiXCR from the immunoSEQ multiplex PCR reads. The table has roughly 70,000 distinct CDR3 sequences, nearly 96% seen once; the top ten hold 0.095% to 0.12%. Sequencing was performed on CD4+ T cells from PBMCs. V is TRBV20-1 and J is TRBJ2-3, with 11 bases fitting TRBD1. The sequence was collected from a human donor with multiple sclerosis. CDR3 nucleotides: TGCAGTGCTAGAGATTTCCCGGTGGACAGGGGGCTGAGGACAGATACGCAGTATTTT. It is translated as CSARDFPVDRGLRTDTQYF.